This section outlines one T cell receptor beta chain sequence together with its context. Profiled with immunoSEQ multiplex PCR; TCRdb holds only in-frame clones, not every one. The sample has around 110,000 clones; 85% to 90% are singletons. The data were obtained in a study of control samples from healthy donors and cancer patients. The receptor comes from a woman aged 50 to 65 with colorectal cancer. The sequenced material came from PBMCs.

The chain's CDR3 is CASSLHMNTEAFF. CDR3 in DNA: TGTGCCAGCAGCTTACATATGAACACTGAAGCTTTCTTT. The chain has TRBV7-3 and TRBJ1-1; the D is unclear. This CDR3 has 13 residues. CDR1 is SGHTA and CDR2 is FQGTGA in the germline V gene. V lost 2 bases to trimming and J lost 0 bases, with 4 bases between them.